This entry lists 32 T cell receptor beta chains sequenced from one sample in a study of cytomegalovirus exposure and HLA in healthy donors. Both 60 Vbeta primers and 13 Jbeta primers went into the PCR. TCRdb's copy holds only in-frame clones and misses some; the assay was immunoSEQ multiplex PCR. The sample totals around 70,000 clones; its top ten clones hold 4.5% to 6%. Sequenced material: PBMCs. The receptors were gathered from a middle-aged man in good health and CMV-seronegative.

This chain joins TRBV27 and TRBJ2-2; D not certain. Germline V CDR1 and CDR2: MNHEY, SMNVEV (reference sequence). There are 15 residues in the CDR3. Trimming shortened V by 8 bases and J by 0 bases, and 13 bases separated the two germline ends. CDR3 loop: CASGRPKANTGELFF. DNA for the CDR3: TGTGCCAGCGGGCGCCCCAAGGCGAACACCGGGGAGCTGTTTTTT.

This chain uses TRBV6-1 with TRBJ2-2, with 7 bases matching TRBD1. CDR3 size: 15 residues. The V segment lost 6 bases and the J segment 3 bases; nucleotides outside the gene matches: 7. Looked up from germline, CDR1 is MNHNS and CDR2 is SASEGT. As DNA, the CDR3 is TGTGCCAGCAGGCCCGGGACAGATCACACCGGGGAGCTGTTTTTT. It codes for CASRPGTDHTGELFF.

This rearrangement joins TRBV9 to TRBJ1-2; D is unclear. CDR1 SGDLS and CDR2 YYNGEE come from the germline V gene. The CDR3 loop spans 13 amino acids. Trimming removed 5 bases at V and 8 bases at J, with 16 bases between. The CDR3 protein is CASSPSPGKGYTF. Written as DNA, the CDR3 is TGTGCCAGCAGTCCCAGCCCAGGTAAAGGCTACACCTTC.

The V call is TRBV7-2, the J call TRBJ1-2, with TRBD1 matching 10 bases. The germline V gene has CDR1 SGHTA and CDR2 FQGNSA. The ends lost 4 bases at V and 0 bases at J; junction bases unmatched: 2. The CDR3 totals 15 residues. Written as DNA, the CDR3 is TGTGCCAGCAGCTCGGGGACAGGGGCTAACTATGGCTACACCTTC. As protein: CASSSGTGANYGYTF.

The V gene is TRBV2, the J gene TRBJ1-2, with 7 bases matching TRBD1. The J segment lost 6 bases and the V segment lost 6 bases, leaving 7 bases of the junction unmatched. The length of the CDR3 is 13 residues. The germline V gene encodes CDR1 SNHLY and CDR2 FYNNEI. CDR3: CASRDDRVHGYTF. The CDR3 DNA reads TGTGCCAGCAGGGACGACAGGGTCCATGGCTACACCTTC.

The chain is built from TRBV2 and TRBJ1-1; 7 positions agree with TRBD1. Trimming at V came to 5 bases and at J to 4 bases, leaving 7 bases not matched to a gene. The CDR3 is made up of 14 amino acids. CDR1 is SNHLY, CDR2 FYNNEI, per germline. CDR3 sequence reads: CASSPGTAGTEAFF. In DNA form, the CDR3 reads TGTGCCAGCAGTCCCGGGACAGCTGGCACTGAAGCTTTCTTT.

The rearrangement links TRBV6-1 to TRBJ1-2; D is unresolved. Trimming removed 4 bases at V and 3 bases at J, with 6 bases between. Germline CDR1 and CDR2: MNHNS and SASEGT. The CDR3 runs 12 residues. The CDR3 region is CASSGYDYGYTF. CDR3 nucleotide sequence: TGTGCCAGCAGTGGCTATGACTATGGCTACACCTTC.

CDR3 loop: CASSPHPGSYEQYF. In DNA, the CDR3 is TGTGCCAGCTCACCACATCCAGGGTCCTACGAGCAGTACTTC. V is TRBV18 and J is TRBJ2-5; D might be TRBD1 (5 bases). TRBJ2-7 explains the end of the DNA better; the J call may be wrong. This CDR3 is built from 14 residues. Per the germline V gene, CDR1 is KGHSH and CDR2 is LQKENI.

This rearrangement joins TRBV20-1 to TRBJ2-7; D not resolved. There are 11 residues in the CDR3. CDR1 and CDR2 (germline): DFQATT, SNEGSKA (reference sequence). V gave up 0 bases and J gave up 3 bases, with 3 bases separating them. CDR3 in DNA: TGCAGTGCTAGAGAGAGCTACGAGCAGTACTTC. Translated, it gives CSARESYEQYF.

The chain is built from TRBV27 and TRBJ2-1; TRBD2 matches 7 bases. CDR3 length equals 16 residues. Per germline, CDR1 MNHEY and CDR2 SMNVEV (reference sequence). Trimming removed 4 bases from V and 9 bases from J; junction bases left unmatched: 15. The CDR3 reads CASSSLTAGAFREQFF. DNA of the CDR3: TGTGCCAGCAGTTCCCTTACGGCGGGAGCCTTCCGTGAGCAGTTCTTC.

CDR3 DNA sequence: TGTGCTAGTGGTCCCTCCCATACGCAGTATTTT. Residues: CASGPSHTQYF. The chain is built from TRBV12-5 and TRBJ2-3; D gene unclear. The CDR3 loop spans 11 amino acids. Trimming took off 5 bases at V and 7 bases at J, with 7 bases between the two ends. CDR1 is LGHNT, CDR2 FRNRAP, per germline.

The chain is built from TRBV5-8 and TRBJ1-2, with D perhaps matching TRBD1 (6 bases). Trimming took off 3 bases at V and 3 bases at J, with 12 bases between the two ends. The V gene's germline CDR1 is SGHTS and CDR2 YDEGEE. CDR3 length: 14 residues. CDR3 loop: CASSWVGQHYGYTF. The DNA for the CDR3 is TGTGCCAGCAGCTGGGTAGGACAGCACTATGGCTACACCTTC.

This chain joins TRBV10-1 and TRBJ2-2, with D tentatively TRBD1 (6 bases). The V gene lost 4 bases and the J gene lost 5 bases, with 20 bases spanning the gap. The CDR3 has 17 amino acids. CDR1 and CDR2 from the germline V gene are WNHNN and SYGVQD (reference sequence). The CDR3 reads CASSAMTGTRGTGELFF. CDR3 DNA: TGCGCCAGCAGTGCCATGACCGGGACAAGGGGGACCGGGGAGCTGTTTTTT.

The chain carries TRBV5-4 and TRBJ2-7, with D possibly TRBD1 on 6 matching bases. Germline V CDR1 and CDR2: SGHNT, YYREEE (reference sequence). V gave up 4 bases and J gave up 2 bases, with 13 bases separating them. This CDR3 has 14 residues. The CDR3 loop reads CASSHRDIAYEQYF. The CDR3 nucleotides read TGTGCCAGCAGCCACCGGGACATCGCCTACGAGCAGTACTTC.

The J gene is TRBJ1-2, the V gene TRBV27; 9 bases are shared with TRBD1. The V segment lost 6 bases and the J segment 8 bases; nucleotides outside the gene matches: 7. From germline, CDR1 is MNHEY and CDR2 SMNVEV (reference sequence). The CDR3 runs 13 residues. CDR3 nucleotides: TGTGCCAGCAGCCGGGACAGGGAGGGCGGCTACACCTTC. This sequence encodes CASSRDREGGYTF.

The chain uses TRBV9 and TRBJ2-2, with 8 bases matching TRBD2. Germline loops: CDR1 SGDLS, CDR2 YYNGEE. The CDR3 is 16 residues long. The V segment lost 0 bases and the J segment 3 bases; nucleotides outside the gene matches: 4. CDR3 DNA: TGTGCCAGCAGCGTAGTAACTAGCGGTCACACCGGGGAGCTGTTTTTT. Residues: CASSVVTSGHTGELFF.

The rearrangement joins TRBV15 to TRBJ2-5; maybe TRBD1 (5 bases). The J call could be wrong; TRBJ2-7 is a better fit for the DNA end. The CDR3 loop spans 13 amino acids. CDR1 is LNHNV, CDR2 YYDKDF, per germline (reference sequence). CDR3 DNA: TGTGCCACCAGCAGGGGCAGGGTTTCCGAGCAGTACTTC. Amino acid sequence: CATSRGRVSEQYF.

The rearrangement joins TRBV10-3 to TRBJ2-1; 10 bases fit TRBD1. This CDR3 has 14 amino acids. The germline gives CDR1 ENHRY, CDR2 SYGVKD. The V and J ends lost 5 bases and 8 bases, in that order; junction bases with no gene match: 6. The CDR3, as DNA: TGTGCCATCAGTAAGGTCGGGACAGGGGATGAGCAGTTCTTC. Residues: CAISKVGTGDEQFF.

The genes are TRBV7-2 and TRBJ2-7, with 9 bases that match TRBD1. The CDR3 length is 16 residues. Trimming cost V 5 bases and J 1 base; bases outside gene matches: 9. Germline CDR1 and CDR2: SGHTA and FQGNSA. Here the CDR3 reads CASSQDHGTGSYEQYF. As DNA, the CDR3 is TGTGCCAGCAGCCAGGACCACGGGACAGGGTCCTACGAGCAGTACTTC.

J is TRBJ1-5 and V is TRBV27; D unclear. The germline V and J ends were trimmed by 5 bases and 1 base, with 9 bases remaining between them. The CDR3 has 14 residues. Germline CDR1 is MNHEY and CDR2 is SMNVEV (reference sequence). CDR3 loop: CASSPGLSNQPQHF. The CDR3 DNA reads TGTGCCAGCAGTCCCGGTCTCAGCAATCAGCCCCAGCATTTT.

The genes are TRBV7-8 and TRBJ2-4; weak D call: TRBD2 (7 bases). Germline V gene sequence: CDR1 SGHVS, CDR2 FQNEAQ. This CDR3 is 16 amino acids long. V shed 3 bases and J shed 1 base, with 13 bases lying between them. The CDR3 coding sequence is TGTGCCAGCAGCTTGGGGGGGGCTCTCGCCAAAAACATTCAGTACTTC. Translation gives CASSLGGALAKNIQYF.

V usage is TRBV28 and J usage is TRBJ2-7, with 9 positions matching TRBD2. This CDR3 is built from 17 residues. From germline, CDR1 is MDHEN and CDR2 SYDVKM. V lost 7 bases, J lost 0 bases, and 13 bases stayed unmatched. Here the CDR3 reads CASTRSLAGRSSYEQYF. DNA of the CDR3: TGTGCCAGCACCCGGTCACTAGCGGGCCGAAGCTCCTACGAGCAGTACTTC.

The chain joins TRBV27 to TRBJ2-3; weak D call: TRBD2 (6 bases). The germline CDR1 and CDR2 sequences are MNHEY and SMNVEV (reference sequence). The CDR3 is 14 amino acids. Trimming took off 3 bases at V and 4 bases at J, with 11 bases between the two ends. Here the CDR3 DNA reads TGTGCCAGCAGTTTGCGGGATTGGGCAGATACGCAGTATTTT. The encoded protein is CASSLRDWADTQYF.

About this clone: This CDR3 is also generated by other DNA sequences in the sample. The chain is built from TRBV18 and TRBJ2-7; 11 positions agree with TRBD1. This CDR3 is built from 14 residues. Per germline, CDR1 KGHSH and CDR2 LQKENI. Trimming cost V 3 bases and J 3 bases; bases outside gene matches: 1. The CDR3 protein is CASSPGQGVYEQYF. The CDR3 region has the DNA TGTGCCAGCTCACCGGGACAGGGGGTCTACGAGCAGTACTTC.

V usage is TRBV10-3 and J usage is TRBJ2-7; 8 bases agree with TRBD2. V dropped 3 bases and J dropped 3; count of bases not matched to a gene: 7. Germline V gene sequence: CDR1 ENHRY, CDR2 SYGVKD. This CDR3 is built from 15 residues. The CDR3 nucleotides are TGTGCCATCAGTGAATGGCGGGGGGCCAGCTACGAGCAGTACTTC. Translating it yields CAISEWRGASYEQYF.

The chain combines TRBV29-1 with TRBJ1-4; 8 bases line up with TRBD1. The CDR3 loop spans 13 amino acids. Trimming cost V 7 bases and J 8 bases; bases outside gene matches: 9. CDR1 and CDR2 from the germline V gene are SQVTM and ANQGSEA. The CDR3 bases are TGCAGCGCGGACGGACAGGGAGACGAAAAACTGTTTTTT. It is translated as CSADGQGDEKLFF.

J is TRBJ2-2 and V is TRBV6-1; D perhaps matches TRBD2 (6 bases). Germline CDR1 MNHNS, CDR2 SASEGT. CDR3 length: 15 amino acids. Between the trimmed V and J ends, which lost 6 bases and 2 bases, there was a span of 13 bases. The DNA for the CDR3 is TGTGCCAGCAGGAGCCGGCGGGGTAACACCGGGGAGCTGTTTTTT. Its translation: CASRSRRGNTGELFF.

The chain carries TRBV7-2 and TRBJ2-3, with 7 bases matching TRBD2. The germline CDR1 and CDR2 sequences are SGHTA and FQGNSA. The ends lost 2 bases at V and 1 base at J; junction bases unmatched: 6. The CDR3 extends over 16 amino acids. DNA of the CDR3: TGTGCCAGCAGCTTATCTGGAGGGAGGGGCACAGATACGCAGTATTTT. As protein: CASSLSGGRGTDTQYF.

This sequence joins TRBV18 and TRBJ2-1; 11 bases align to TRBD2. This CDR3 has 14 residues. The J segment lost 9 bases and the V segment lost 0 bases, leaving 1 base of the junction unmatched. The germline V gene has CDR1 KGHSH and CDR2 LQKENI. The DNA for the CDR3 is TGTGCCAGCTCACCACCACTAGCGGGAGTTGAGCAGTTCTTC. It encodes CASSPPLAGVEQFF.

J is TRBJ2-1 and V is TRBV15; TRBD2 agrees at 10 bases. The CDR3 has 15 amino acids. V was clipped by 8 bases and J by 6 bases; unmatched bases: 10. The germline CDR1 and CDR2 sequences are LNHNV and YYDKDF (reference sequence). CDR3 sequence (DNA): TGTGCCACCCGAAGCGGGAGGGGCTTAGGCAATGAGCAGTTCTTC. It codes for CATRSGRGLGNEQFF. Filled out from reference TRBV15 and TRBJ2-1, the complete variable domain reads DAMVIQNPRYQVTQFGKPVTLSCSQTLNHNVMYWYQQKSSQAPKLLFHYYDKDFNNEADTPDNFQSRRPNTSFCFLDIRSPGLGDTAMYLCATRSGRGLGNEQFFGPGTRLTVL.

The CDR3 sequence is CASSNLGTRGEAFF. The CDR3 DNA reads as TGTGCCAGCAGCAATCTAGGGACGCGGGGCGAAGCTTTCTTT. V and J are TRBV9 and TRBJ1-1, with a weak D call TRBD1 (5 bases). This CDR3 is built from 14 residues. Trimming removed 4 bases at V and 8 bases at J, with 18 bases between. CDR1 is SGDLS, CDR2 YYNGEE, per germline.

The J gene is TRBJ2-7, the V gene TRBV4-2; TRBD2 aligns across 10 bases. Germline V lookup: CDR1 LGHNA, CDR2 YNFKEQ. The CDR3 contains 14 residues. The trim removed 4 bases at V and 3 bases at J, leaving 3 bases unmatched. CDR3 in DNA: TGTGCCAGCAGCCCTAGCGGGGGAGTCTACGAGCAGTACTTC. The encoded protein is CASSPSGGVYEQYF.